The 20 T cell receptor beta chains presented below share a single source sample, sequenced in a study of early T cells in non-severe SARS-CoV-2 infection. TCRdb re-called the 5' RACE reads with MiXCR, one entry per CDR3 protein. Of about 79,000 distinct CDR3 sequences in the sample, about 13% were seen once. Sequences were obtained from whole blood. The receptor set was obtained from an adult who was a healthcare worker with PCR-confirmed SARS-CoV-2 infection or an uninfected control (not recorded which).

This clonotype showed up many times. The genes are TRBV27 and TRBJ1-1, with D uncertain. The CDR3 covers 14 residues. Germline lookup yields CDR1 MNHEY and CDR2 SMNVEV (reference sequence). Deletions cut 6 bases from V and 4 bases from J, with 15 bases between. The CDR3, as DNA: TGTGCCAGCAGCCTAGACGTTCGGGGCACTGAAGCTTTCTTT. Amino acid sequence: CASSLDVRGTEAFF.

This clonotype was observed many times. This sequence joins TRBV29-1 and TRBJ2-7; TRBD2 matches 7 bases. The trim removed 6 bases at V and 4 bases at J, leaving 15 bases unmatched. This CDR3 has 15 residues. Germline V gene data show CDR1 as SQVTM and CDR2 as ANQGSEA. CDR3 sequence reads: CSVGDYGSGIYEQYF. The CDR3 coding sequence is TGCAGCGTGGGGGACTACGGGAGCGGGATATACGAGCAGTACTTC.

The J gene is TRBJ2-5, the V gene TRBV5-1; 13 bases agree with TRBD2. The CDR3 is 17 residues long. In germline, CDR1 is SGHRS, CDR2 YFSETQ. J gave up 1 base and V 0 bases, and 3 bases lay outside the gene matches. CDR3 in amino acids: CASSLAGTSGAQETQYF. CDR3 bases: TGCGCCAGCAGCTTGGCCGGGACTAGCGGGGCCCAAGAGACCCAGTACTTC.

This clonotype has ten or more counts. V and J are TRBV5-6 and TRBJ2-6; the D is unclear. The CDR3 runs 15 residues. V lost 0 bases, J lost 0 bases, and 4 bases lay in between. The V gene's germline CDR1 is SGHDT and CDR2 YYEEEE. The CDR3 DNA sequence: TGTGCCAGCAGCTTGGGACTCTCTGGGGCCAACGTCCTGACTTTC. As protein: CASSLGLSGANVLTF.

This clonotype was detected many times. The rearrangement joins TRBV18 to TRBJ2-1; D possibly matches TRBD1 or TRBD2 (5 bases each). The CDR3 has 15 residues. Looked up from germline, CDR1 is KGHSH and CDR2 is LQKENI. V was trimmed by 6 bases and J by 0 bases, leaving 12 bases between them. The CDR3 DNA is TGTGCCAGCTCCGTAGGGACCAGCTCCTACAATGAGCAGTTCTTC. It yields the protein CASSVGTSSYNEQFF.

This clonotype has just a few counts. The rearrangement links TRBV5-1 to TRBJ2-2; 7 positions agree with TRBD1. Trimming removed 4 bases from V and 0 bases from J; junction bases left unmatched: 3. The CDR3 covers 15 residues. CDR1 and CDR2 (germline): SGHRS, YFSETQ. CDR3 loop: CASSRDSPNTGELFF. CDR3 nucleotides: TGCGCCAGCAGCCGGGACAGCCCGAACACCGGGGAGCTGTTTTTT.

The chain carries TRBV5-1 and TRBJ2-1; TRBD2 matches at 7 bases. The CDR3 covers 16 residues. In germline, CDR1 is SGHRS, CDR2 YFSETQ. Trimming cost V 2 bases and J 3 bases; bases outside gene matches: 8. The CDR3 bases are TGCGCCAGCAGCTTACGGCGAGCGGGGCTCTACAATGAGCAGTTCTTC. Translated, it gives CASSLRRAGLYNEQFF.

This clonotype has more than one count but fewer than ten. This chain connects TRBV20-1 to TRBJ1-2; 7 bases are a match to TRBD1. With V trimmed by 5 bases and J by 8 bases, 8 bases remained unmatched. Germline V CDR1 and CDR2: DFQATT, SNEGSKA (reference sequence). The CDR3 consists of 12 residues. CDR3 coding DNA: TGCAGTGCTCCCCCGACAGGGCGAGGCTACACCTTC. Its translation: CSAPPTGRGYTF.

The chain recombines TRBV5-1 with TRBJ2-7, with D perhaps TRBD1 or TRBD2 (6 bases each). Germline V gene data show CDR1 as SGHRS and CDR2 as YFSETQ. This CDR3 has 16 residues. The V and J ends lost 0 bases and 1 base respectively, with 14 bases between them. CDR3 sequence: CASSLEGGVTSYEQYF. DNA for the CDR3: TGCGCCAGCAGCTTGGAGGGGGGAGTTACGTCCTACGAGCAGTACTTC. Supplemented by reference TRBV5-1 and TRBJ2-7, the full variable domain reads KAGVTQTPRYLIKTRGQQVTLSCSPISGHRSVSWYQQTPGQGLQFLFEYFSETQRNKGNFPGRFSGRQFSNSRSEMNVSTLELGDSALYLCASSLEGGVTSYEQYFGPGTRLTVT.

The rearrangement links TRBV4-1 to TRBJ1-1, with 8 bases lining up with TRBD1. CDR1 and CDR2 from the germline V gene are MGHRA and YSYEKL. This CDR3 region has 14 residues. Trimming cost V 2 bases and J 4 bases; bases outside gene matches: 3. CDR3 loop: CASSQPDRGTEAFF. The CDR3 DNA sequence: TGCGCCAGCAGCCAACCCGACAGGGGCACTGAAGCTTTCTTT.

A few counts support this clonotype. The chain has TRBV14 and TRBJ1-1; 12 nucleotides match TRBD1. Losses at the gene ends were 4 bases for V and 6 bases for J; bases not matched to a gene: 9. This CDR3 region has 16 residues. Germline V CDR1 and CDR2: SGHDN, FVKESK. The CDR3 nucleotides read TGTGCCAGCAGCCCACTCCGGGACAGGGGGCACGCTGAAGCTTTCTTT. Its translation: CASSPLRDRGHAEAFF.

A few counts support this clonotype. This chain uses TRBV15 with TRBJ2-7; D unclear. CDR1 is LNHNV, CDR2 YYDKDF, per germline (reference sequence). The CDR3 runs to 13 residues. The V and J ends lost 1 base and 3 bases respectively, with 7 bases between them. The CDR3 reads CATSRGRSYEQYF. CDR3 bases: TGTGCCACCAGCAGAGGCCGAAGCTACGAGCAGTACTTC.

This clonotype came up a few times. V and J are TRBV29-1 and TRBJ2-2; tentative D call: TRBD2 (6 bases). V gave up 2 bases and J gave up 1 base, with 14 bases separating them. CDR1 is SQVTM and CDR2 is ANQGSEA in the germline V gene. The CDR3 loop spans 16 amino acids. CDR3 sequence (DNA): TGCAGCGTTGAAATGGTCGGGGGTCGGAACACCGGGGAGCTGTTTTTT. Protein sequence: CSVEMVGGRNTGELFF.

This clonotype was observed a handful of times. The V gene is TRBV9, the J gene TRBJ2-1; tentative D call: TRBD2 (5 bases). In germline, CDR1 is SGDLS, CDR2 YYNGEE. This CDR3 has 13 residues. Trimming stripped 3 bases from V and 8 bases from J, with 12 bases between. The CDR3 sequence is CASSGVPRDEQFF. In DNA, the CDR3 is TGTGCCAGCAGCGGAGTCCCGCGGGATGAGCAGTTCTTC. Drawing the rest from reference TRBV9 and TRBJ2-1, the complete variable domain is DSGVTQTPKHLITATGQRVTLRCSPRSGDLSVYWYQQSLDQGLQFLIQYYNGEERAKGNILERFSAQQFPDLHSELNLSSLELGDSALYFCASSGVPRDEQFFGPGTRLTVL.

This clonotype was counted ten times or more. The V gene is TRBV18, the J gene TRBJ2-1; the D gene could be TRBD1 or TRBD2 (6 bases each). The CDR3 runs 18 residues. Germline V lookup: CDR1 KGHSH, CDR2 LQKENI. V was pared by 3 bases and J by 0 bases, with 18 bases between. CDR3 amino acids: CASSPPTGAGSSYNEQFF. The DNA for the CDR3 is TGTGCCAGCTCACCCCCCACGGGGGCGGGGAGCTCCTACAATGAGCAGTTCTTC.

This clonotype was detected many times. This chain connects TRBV13 to TRBJ2-7; D is possibly TRBD1 or TRBD2 (5 bases each). V was pared by 1 base and J by 4 bases, with 11 bases between. The germline V gene encodes CDR1 PRHDT and CDR2 FYEKMQ (reference sequence). This CDR3 comprises 14 residues. CDR3 loop: CASSLAGTAYEQYF. In nucleotides, the CDR3 is TGTGCCAGCAGCTTAGCCGGGACGGCTTACGAGCAGTACTTC.

This clonotype appeared many times. This rearrangement joins TRBV10-1 to TRBJ2-2; TRBD1 aligns across 8 bases. Germline trimming cut 6 bases from V and 3 bases from J; bases unmatched to any gene: 9. Germline CDR1 reads WNHNN; CDR2 reads SYGVQD (reference sequence). This CDR3 is 16 amino acids long. CDR3 in DNA: TGCGCCAGCAGCAATATCAGGGGGCCTTACACCGGGGAGCTGTTTTTT. It encodes CASSNIRGPYTGELFF.

The table lists this clonotype with many counts. The rearrangement links TRBV25-1 to TRBJ1-6; 8 bases align to TRBD1. Trimming at V came to 6 bases and at J to 6 bases, leaving 4 bases not matched to a gene. Looked up from germline, CDR1 is MGHDK and CDR2 is SYGVNS. The CDR3 covers 14 residues. The CDR3 bases are TGTGCCAGCAGCCGGGACAGGAGTAATTCACCCCTCCACTTT. It translates to CASSRDRSNSPLHF.

This clonotype has more than one count but fewer than ten. V usage is TRBV20-1 and J usage is TRBJ1-1, with D hard to call. Trimming cost V 3 bases and J 4 bases, with 18 bases left between them. This CDR3 spans 15 amino acids. Germline lookup yields CDR1 DFQATT and CDR2 SNEGSKA (reference sequence). In nucleotides, the CDR3 is TGCAGTGCTAGGGCCAGAGGTGAGGCGGGCACTGAAGCTTTCTTT. Amino acids: CSARARGEAGTEAFF.

This clonotype occurred many times. The chain uses TRBV3-1 and TRBJ2-5, with TRBD2 matching 10 bases. Germline lookup yields CDR1 LGHDT and CDR2 YNNKEL (reference sequence). This CDR3 has 17 amino acids. The J segment lost 5 bases and the V segment lost 0 bases, leaving 9 bases of the junction unmatched. Here the CDR3 DNA reads TGTGCCAGCAGCCAAGATTCGGGCCTAGCGGGAGTGGAGACCCAGTACTTC. It encodes CASSQDSGLAGVETQYF.